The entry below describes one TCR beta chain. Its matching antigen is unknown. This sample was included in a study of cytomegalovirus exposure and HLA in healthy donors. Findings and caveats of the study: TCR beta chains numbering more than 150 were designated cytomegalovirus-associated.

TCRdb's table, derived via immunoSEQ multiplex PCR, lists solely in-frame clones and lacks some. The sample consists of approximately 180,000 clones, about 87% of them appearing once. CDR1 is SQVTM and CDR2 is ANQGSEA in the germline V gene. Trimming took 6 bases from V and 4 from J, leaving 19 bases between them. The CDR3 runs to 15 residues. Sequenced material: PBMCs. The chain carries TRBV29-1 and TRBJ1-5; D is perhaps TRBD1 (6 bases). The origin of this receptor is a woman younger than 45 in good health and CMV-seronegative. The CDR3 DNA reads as TGCAGCGTCGCCGAGACAGGCCCCTCTAATCAGCCCCAGCATTTT. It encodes CSVAETGPSNQPQHF. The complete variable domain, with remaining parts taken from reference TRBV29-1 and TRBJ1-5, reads SAVISQKPSRDICQRGTSLTIQCQVDSQVTMMFWYRQQPGQSLTLIATANQGSEATYESGFVIDKFPISRPNLTFSTLTVSNMSPEDSSIYLCSVAETGPSNQPQHFGDGTRLSIL.